One sample yielded the 31 T cell receptor beta chains listed below, sequenced in a study of shared clonotypes between healthy human individuals. Measured with immunoSEQ multiplex PCR; TCRdb has only the in-frame clones, and not every one. The table includes hundreds of thousands of clones, around 72% detected once. Sequences were obtained from memory CD4+ T cells sorted from blood. Indicated subset: CD45RA-negative fraction. The receptors come from a woman aged 30 to 39 in good health.

The J gene is TRBJ1-1, the V gene TRBV30; no reliable D call. This CDR3 contains 15 residues. The germline CDR1 and CDR2 sequences are GTSNPN and SVGIG (reference sequence). Trimming removed 6 bases from V and 0 bases from J, with 17 bases in between. Here the CDR3 reads CACSPTGRMNTEAFF. DNA for the CDR3: TGTGCCTGTTCCCCCACGGGGAGGATGAACACTGAAGCTTTCTTT.

This clone was seen a handful of times. The rearrangement joins TRBV28 to TRBJ1-2; 8 positions agree with TRBD1. This CDR3 region has 14 residues. V shed 6 bases and J 4 bases; nucleotides not matched to a gene: 7. Germline-derived CDR1 and CDR2 are MDHEN and SYDVKM. The CDR3 DNA sequence: TGTGCCAGCAGCCGAGGGGGGACAGGCTATGGCTACACCTTC. Translating gives CASSRGGTGYGYTF.

The chain carries TRBV27 and TRBJ2-5, with D unresolved. The germline gives CDR1 MNHEY, CDR2 SMNVEV (reference sequence). The CDR3 sequence is 14 residues long. Trimming removed 5 bases at V and 0 bases at J, with 10 bases between. The DNA for the CDR3 is TGTGCCAGCAGTCGAACAAGAAACCAAGAGACCCAGTACTTC. Its protein product is CASSRTRNQETQYF.

The chain has TRBV19 and TRBJ1-2, with D maybe TRBD1 (5 bases). CDR3 length: 15 amino acids. V lost 6 bases, J lost 0 bases, and 14 bases lay in between. In germline, CDR1 is LNHDA, CDR2 SQIVND (reference sequence). CDR3 residues: CASRAWGIANYGYTF. The CDR3 coding sequence is TGTGCCAGTAGGGCATGGGGCATAGCTAACTATGGCTACACCTTC. The whole variable domain, filled in from reference TRBV19 and TRBJ1-2, reads DGGITQSPKYLFRKEGQNVTLSCEQNLNHDAMYWYRQDPGQGLRLIYYSQIVNDFQKGDIAEGYSVSREKKESFPLTVTSAQKNPTAFYLCASRAWGIANYGYTFGSGTRLTVV.

The chain combines TRBV7-3 with TRBJ2-1; 7 nucleotides align to TRBD2. Unmatched junction bases numbered 2, after V lost 1 base and J lost 5 bases. The germline V gene has CDR1 SGHTA and CDR2 FQGTGA. The CDR3 extends over 14 amino acids. This CDR3 reads CASSLMGTNNEQFF. The CDR3 nucleotides read TGTGCCAGCAGCTTAATGGGGACTAACAATGAGCAGTTCTTC.

The chain joins TRBV30 to TRBJ1-4; perhaps TRBD1 as D (5 bases). Germline V gives CDR1 GTSNPN, CDR2 SVGIG (reference sequence). This CDR3 has 14 residues. V dropped 0 bases and J dropped 7 bases, with 12 bases sitting between them. CDR3: CAWSVGQGVEKLFF. The CDR3 nucleotides read TGTGCCTGGAGTGTTGGGCAGGGCGTTGAAAAACTGTTTTTT.

The V call is TRBV19, the J call TRBJ2-3; TRBD2 aligns across 7 bases. Germline loops: CDR1 LNHDA, CDR2 SQIVND (reference sequence). The CDR3 has 13 amino acids. J gave up 3 bases and V 5 bases, and 2 bases lay outside the gene matches. The CDR3 DNA reads as TGTGCCAGTAGTTGGGGGGGTACAGATACGCAGTATTTT. This sequence encodes CASSWGGTDTQYF.

This clone has a handful of counts. The chain carries TRBV2 and TRBJ1-2; a weak D match, TRBD1 (6 bases). CDR3 length: 14 residues. The germline V and J ends were trimmed by 6 bases and 0 bases, with 11 bases remaining between them. Germline-derived CDR1 and CDR2 are SNHLY and FYNNEI. The CDR3, as DNA: TGTGCCAGCAGCCACGGGACATCTAACTATGGCTACACCTTC. Translated, it gives CASSHGTSNYGYTF. Using reference TRBV2 and TRBJ1-2 for the parts outside the CDR3, the full variable domain is EPEVTQTPSHQVTQMGQEVILRCVPISNHLYFYWYRQILGQKVEFLVSFYNNEISEKSEIFDDQFSVERPDGSNFTLKIRSTKLEDSAMYFCASSHGTSNYGYTFGSGTRLTVV.

The chain combines TRBV11-2 with TRBJ2-1, with D possibly matching TRBD2 (6 bases). Trimming pared 3 bases from V and 5 bases from J, leaving 11 bases between. The CDR3 spans 14 residues. The germline V gene has CDR1 SGHAT and CDR2 FQNNGV. CDR3 in amino acids: CASSFWGLNNEQFF. The CDR3 region has the DNA TGTGCCAGCAGCTTCTGGGGACTTAACAATGAGCAGTTCTTC.

The rearrangement links TRBV28 to TRBJ1-1; 7 bases match TRBD1. The CDR3 covers 16 residues. The junction had 7 bases not matched to a gene; V was cut back by 2 bases and J by 1 base. Germline assignment: CDR1 MDHEN and CDR2 SYDVKM. This chain's CDR3 is CASSLAQGKGNTEAFF. The CDR3, as DNA: TGTGCCAGCAGTTTAGCACAGGGGAAAGGGAACACTGAAGCTTTCTTT. The full variable domain, rest sourced from reference TRBV28 and TRBJ1-1, is DVKVTQSSRYLVKRTGEKVFLECVQDMDHENMFWYRQDPGLGLRLIYFSYDVKMKEKGDIPEGYSVSREKKERFSLILESASTNQTSMYLCASSLAQGKGNTEAFFGQGTRLTVV.

Comments on this clone: Other DNA sequences within the sample encode an identical CDR3. The V and J genes are TRBV5-4 and TRBJ2-3; D gene ambiguous. This CDR3 contains 11 residues. The germline V and J ends were trimmed by 2 bases and 6 bases, with 4 bases remaining between them. Per germline, CDR1 SGHNT and CDR2 YYREEE (reference sequence). CDR3 DNA sequence: TGTGCCAGCAGCTTAGGCGATACGCAGTATTTT. Translating gives CASSLGDTQYF.

This clone has only a few counts. This chain uses TRBV28 with TRBJ1-2; no definite D call. The germline V gene encodes CDR1 MDHEN and CDR2 SYDVKM. The V end lost 1 base, the J end lost 3 bases, and 6 bases lay between the germline ends. This CDR3 spans 13 amino acids. The DNA of the CDR3 is TGTGCCAGCAGTTTATCGGGCCACTATGGCTACACCTTC. The encoded protein is CASSLSGHYGYTF.

This clone turned up a few times. The V and J genes are TRBV7-3 and TRBJ2-7, with TRBD2 matching 12 bases. The CDR3 is 13 amino acids. Trimming took 5 bases from V and 7 from J; bases not matched to a gene: 3. Germline V gene sequence: CDR1 SGHTA, CDR2 FQGTGA. The CDR3: CASSLAGGREQYF. Written as DNA, the CDR3 is TGTGCCAGCAGCCTAGCGGGAGGGAGGGAGCAGTACTTC.

The V gene is TRBV29-1, the J gene TRBJ2-5; 10 bases match TRBD2. Trimming at V came to 5 bases and at J to 5 bases, leaving 8 bases not matched to a gene. The CDR3 totals 14 residues. Per the germline V gene, CDR1 is SQVTM and CDR2 is ANQGSEA. The CDR3 loop reads CSVKAGGRYETQYF. The CDR3, as DNA: TGCAGCGTTAAAGCGGGAGGGCGTTACGAGACCCAGTACTTC.

V usage is TRBV7-6 and J usage is TRBJ1-4; 7 bases are shared with TRBD1. The trim removed 5 bases at V and 0 bases at J, leaving 12 bases unmatched. The CDR3 spans 18 residues. CDR1 is SGHVS, CDR2 FNYEAQ, per germline. DNA for the CDR3: TGTGCCAGCAGCAGGGTCCCCCTAGGGGGCACAACTAATGAAAAACTGTTTTTT. This translates into CASSRVPLGGTTNEKLFF.

The chain employs TRBV27 and TRBJ2-3; 10 bases are shared with TRBD2. This CDR3 has 18 amino acids. Germline assignment: CDR1 MNHEY and CDR2 SMNVEV (reference sequence). V lost 4 bases, J lost 0 bases, and 10 bases stayed unmatched. The CDR3 DNA sequence: TGTGCCAGCAGTTACTTAGCGGGAGGTCAGACTAGCACAGATACGCAGTATTTT. It specifies CASSYLAGGQTSTDTQYF.

A remark on this clone: One junction end disagrees with the germline gene, perhaps due to a read error. This chain links TRBV19 with TRBJ2-7; D perhaps matches TRBD2 (6 bases). Germline V gene sequence: CDR1 LNHDA, CDR2 SQIVND (reference sequence). CDR3 size: 16 residues. As DNA, the CDR3 is TGTACCAGTAGTGGGGTAGCGGTAGATCTGATCGACGAGCAGTACTTC. This sequence encodes CTSSGVAVDLIDEQYF.

V gene TRBV7-3 combines with J gene TRBJ2-6; the D is unclear. CDR1 and CDR2 from the germline V gene are SGHTA and FQGTGA. V lost 3 bases and J lost 1, with 4 bases in between. The CDR3 is made up of 14 amino acids. The CDR3 reads CASSFSSGANVLTF. CDR3 DNA sequence: TGTGCCAGCAGCTTTTCGTCTGGGGCCAACGTCCTGACTTTC.

As regards this clone: Additional DNA sequences in this sample encode the identical CDR3. V and J are TRBV28 and TRBJ1-4; D uncertain. Germline CDR1 and CDR2: MDHEN and SYDVKM. The V end was cut by 3 bases, the J end by 8 bases, with 4 bases between. This CDR3 contains 11 residues. The CDR3 bases are TGTGCCAGCAGTTTTGGCGAAAAACTGTTTTTT. Its translation is CASSFGEKLFF.

The V gene is TRBV28, the J gene TRBJ2-2, with 8 bases identical to TRBD2. Germline trimming cut 2 bases from V and 4 bases from J; bases unmatched to any gene: 6. Germline CDR1 and CDR2: MDHEN and SYDVKM. This CDR3 has 16 amino acids. CDR3 amino acids: CASSLGASGRTGELFF. The CDR3 nucleotides read TGTGCCAGCAGTTTAGGTGCTAGCGGGCGCACCGGGGAGCTGTTTTTT.

The CDR3 is CASNVEVFSEQFF. CDR3 DNA sequence: TGTGCCAGTAATGTAGAGGTTTTCAGTGAGCAGTTCTTC. The J gene is TRBJ2-1, the V gene TRBV19; D is undetermined. The V gene's germline CDR1 is LNHDA and CDR2 SQIVND (reference sequence). This CDR3 has 13 amino acids. With 7 bases removed from V and 9 bases from J, the gap between germline ends came to 16 bases.

The V gene is TRBV12-1, the J gene TRBJ1-5; the tabulated D call, TRBD1, remains unverified against the DNA. TRBV12-1 is designated a pseudogene. The CDR3 sequence is 15 residues long. The CDR3 spells CASSLDRGLWQPQHF. For the CDR3, the DNA is TGTGCCAGCAGCTTGGACAGGGGGCTCTGGCAGCCCCAGCATTTT.

The chain carries TRBV11-2 and TRBJ1-1; the D is unclear. This CDR3 has 13 residues. Trimming took off 1 base at V and 5 bases at J, with 8 bases between the two ends. Germline CDR1 and CDR2: SGHAT and FQNNGV. The CDR3 reads CASSLAKWTEAFF. CDR3 DNA: TGTGCCAGCAGCTTAGCCAAGTGGACTGAAGCTTTCTTT.

The chain recombines TRBV7-2 with TRBJ2-1, with 13 bases fitting TRBD2. This CDR3 has 15 residues. V lost 6 bases to trimming and J lost 6 bases; unmatched junction nucleotides: 5. The germline V gene encodes CDR1 SGHTA and CDR2 FQGNSA. The DNA of the CDR3 is TGTGCCAGCAGACTAGGACTAGCGGGAGTCAATGAGCAGTTCTTC. Translating it yields CASRLGLAGVNEQFF.

This clone was observed once. V is TRBV6-7 and J is TRBJ2-2, with 8 bases identical to TRBD2. TRBV6-7 is filed as an ORF, its function uncertain. V lost 4 bases, J lost 3 bases, and 10 bases stayed unmatched. The CDR3 spans 17 residues. CDR3 DNA: TGTGCCAGCAGTTCAGGTAGCGGGACCCTAGACACCGGGGAGCTGTTTTTT. It encodes CASSSGSGTLDTGELFF.

V usage is TRBV6-6 and J usage is TRBJ1-2; 9 bases align to TRBD1. This CDR3 contains 15 residues. Germline V lookup: CDR1 MNHNY, CDR2 SVGAGI (reference sequence). With V trimmed by 0 bases and J by 4 bases, 3 bases remained unmatched. CDR3: CASSYSPGQGYGYTF. The CDR3 DNA sequence: TGTGCCAGCAGTTACTCGCCGGGACAGGGCTATGGCTACACCTTC.

Note on this clone: Other DNA sequences in the same sample also yield this CDR3. The rearrangement links TRBV27 to TRBJ2-5; D may be TRBD1 (6 bases). The germline CDR1 and CDR2 sequences are MNHEY and SMNVEV (reference sequence). Trimming stripped 5 bases from V and 4 bases from J, with 17 bases between. This CDR3 comprises 15 residues. As DNA, the CDR3 is TGTGCCAGCAGTCATCAGAAACAGGGCGGAGAGACCCAGTACTTC. Amino acids: CASSHQKQGGETQYF.

This clone has a handful of counts. The genes are TRBV28 and TRBJ2-7; the D is unclear. V was clipped by 5 bases and J by 3 bases, with 14 bases between them. The germline gives CDR1 MDHEN, CDR2 SYDVKM. This CDR3 is built from 14 residues. This CDR3 is CASSPRGVNYEQYF. The CDR3 bases are TGTGCCAGCAGTCCCCGTGGGGTTAACTACGAGCAGTACTTC.

The genes are TRBV28 and TRBJ2-3; TRBD1 is a possible D gene (6 bases). Deletions cut 7 bases from V and 4 bases from J, with 21 bases between. The CDR3 loop spans 16 amino acids. CDR1 and CDR2 from the germline V gene are MDHEN and SYDVKM. DNA for the CDR3: TGTGCCAGCACCCCGGGTAGGGGGTTTGTCGCAGATACGCAGTATTTT. Its protein is CASTPGRGFVADTQYF.

V gene TRBV30 combines with J gene TRBJ1-2, with 9 bases lining up with TRBD1. Trimming cost V 4 bases and J 4 bases; bases outside gene matches: 19. The germline V gene encodes CDR1 GTSNPN and CDR2 SVGIG (reference sequence). The CDR3 runs to 18 residues. CDR3 nucleotide sequence: TGTGCCTGGACCCTCCCCGGGACAGGGAAACGGTTCAGCTATGGCTACACCTTC. Its translation is CAWTLPGTGKRFSYGYTF.

CDR3 bases: TGTGCCAGCCAAGCCGCGGCCGGAGATACGCAGTATTTT. It is translated as CASQAAAGDTQYF. The chain links TRBV9 to TRBJ2-3; the D is unclear. The CDR3 covers 13 residues. Trimming pared 7 bases from V and 5 bases from J, leaving 14 bases between. Germline assignment: CDR1 SGDLS and CDR2 YYNGEE.